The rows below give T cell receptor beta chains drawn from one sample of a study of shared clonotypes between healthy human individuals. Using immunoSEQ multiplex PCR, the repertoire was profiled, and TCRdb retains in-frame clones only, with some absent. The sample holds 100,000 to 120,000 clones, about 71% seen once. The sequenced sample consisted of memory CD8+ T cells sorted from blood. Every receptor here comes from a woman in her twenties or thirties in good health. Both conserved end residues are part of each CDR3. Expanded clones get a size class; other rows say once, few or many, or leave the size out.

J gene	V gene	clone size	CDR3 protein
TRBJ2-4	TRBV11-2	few	CASSFSGPQYF
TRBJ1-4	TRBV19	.	CASSNDREGEKLFF
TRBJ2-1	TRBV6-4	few	CASSELTSGQQFF
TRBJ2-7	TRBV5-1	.	CASSSVPRQGPYEQYF
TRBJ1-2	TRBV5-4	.	CASSEEGYYGYTF
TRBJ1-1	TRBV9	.	CASSVGFGEAFF
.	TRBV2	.	CASSLSRDRESYEQYF
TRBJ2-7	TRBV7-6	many	CASSLAKGYEQYF
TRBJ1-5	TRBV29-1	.	CSVGSGVDQPQHF
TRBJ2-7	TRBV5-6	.	CASSPYREPAAYEQYF
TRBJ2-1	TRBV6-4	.	CASSGLADSYNEQFF
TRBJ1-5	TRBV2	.	CATRRAGDSRNQPQHF
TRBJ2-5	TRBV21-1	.	CARSKGLDGRGETQYF
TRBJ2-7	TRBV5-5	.	CASSLELGLWDEQYF
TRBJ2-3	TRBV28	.	CASSLPGLPTDTQYF
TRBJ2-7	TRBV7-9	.	CASSVQEDEQYF
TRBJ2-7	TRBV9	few	CASSAQGSNEQYF
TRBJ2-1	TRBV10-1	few	CASSRDLSSYNEQFF
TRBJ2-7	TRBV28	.	CASSFLAGVFNEQYF
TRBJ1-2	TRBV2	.	CASTKGGKAYGYTF